One sample yielded the 22 T cell receptor beta chains listed below, sequenced in a study of T-cell reconstitution after alpha-beta-depleted transplantation in children. Unique molecular identifiers tagged the TCRbeta library. One entry per CDR3 protein, called by TCRdb with MiXCR from the PCR reads. The sample holds about a million distinct CDR3 sequences, less than 30% seen once. Material: PBMCs, mostly from graft donor cells, obtained 360 days after TCRalphabeta/CD19-depleted stem cell transplant. The receptors come from a boy under three years old who had a stem cell transplant for SCID, so the T cells may come from the graft donor.

This clonotype showed up just a few times. The DNA of the CDR3 is TGTGCCAGCAGTTTCGTCGGTTCACGGGCAGATACGCAGTATTTT. The encoded protein is CASSFVGSRADTQYF. J is TRBJ2-3 and V is TRBV12-3 or TRBV12-4, with D unclear. The CDR3 extends over 15 amino acids. V was pared by 3 bases and J by 4 bases, with 14 bases between.

This clonotype came up a few times. The chain has TRBV28 and TRBJ1-6; D is uncertain. Germline V gene sequence: CDR1 MDHEN, CDR2 SYDVKM. This CDR3 spans 14 amino acids. Between the trimmed V and J ends, which lost 7 bases and 7 bases, there was a span of 14 bases. The CDR3 DNA reads TGTGCCAGCATCCAGGCGGTGTGGAATTCACCCCTCCACTTT. Its translation is CASIQAVWNSPLHF. Supplemented by reference TRBV28 and TRBJ1-6, the full variable domain reads DVKVTQSSRYLVKRTGEKVFLECVQDMDHENMFWYRQDPGLGLRLIYFSYDVKMKEKGDIPEGYSVSREKKERFSLILESASTNQTSMYLCASIQAVWNSPLHFGNGTRLTVT.

This clonotype was counted only a few times. This chain connects TRBV12-3 or TRBV12-4 to TRBJ1-4; a weak D match, TRBD1 (6 bases). The CDR3 runs 17 residues. V shed 4 bases and J shed 3 bases, with 18 bases lying between them. The CDR3: CASSSQGFGAANEKLFF. The CDR3 coding sequence is TGTGCCAGCAGTTCCCAGGGGTTCGGGGCAGCTAATGAAAAACTGTTTTTT.

The V and J genes are TRBV20-1 and TRBJ2-6; D unresolved. The CDR3 totals 16 residues. Germline assignment: CDR1 DFQATT and CDR2 SNEGSKA (reference sequence). The CDR3 nucleotides read TGCAGCGCACGCCGGGCAGCAGCTCCCGAGGCCAACGTCCTGACTTTC. Translated, it gives CSARRAAAPEANVLTF.

In this sample, this clonotype turned up a few times. The V call is TRBV5-1, the J call TRBJ2-7; D not certain. The V end lost 0 bases, the J end lost 1 base, and 11 bases lay between the germline ends. CDR3 length equals 15 residues. Germline CDR1 and CDR2: SGHRS and YFSETQ. This CDR3 reads CASSLGGANSYEQYF. CDR3 DNA sequence: TGCGCCAGCAGCTTGGGGGGTGCAAATTCCTACGAGCAGTACTTC.

The chain carries TRBV3-1 and TRBJ2-7; 7 nucleotides line up with TRBD2. The ends lost 4 bases at V and 2 bases at J; junction bases unmatched: 5. Per germline, CDR1 LGHDT and CDR2 YNNKEL (reference sequence). The CDR3 consists of 14 residues. CDR3 DNA: TGTGCCAGCAGCCTTAGCGGGCTCGCCTACGAGCAGTACTTC. It translates to CASSLSGLAYEQYF.

This chain links TRBV2 with TRBJ2-7; D is perhaps TRBD1 or TRBD2 (6 bases each). The CDR3 spans 13 residues. V dropped 1 base and J dropped 9 bases, with 13 bases sitting between them. Germline assignment: CDR1 SNHLY and CDR2 FYNNEI. For the CDR3, the DNA is TGTGCCAGCAGTGAAGAGAGGGGGGCAGGGCAGTACTTC. Translating gives CASSEERGAGQYF. Filled out from reference TRBV2 and TRBJ2-7, the complete variable domain reads EPEVTQTPSHQVTQMGQEVILRCVPISNHLYFYWYRQILGQKVEFLVSFYNNEISEKSEIFDDQFSVERPDGSNFTLKIRSTKLEDSAMYFCASSEERGAGQYFGPGTRLTVT.

The J gene is TRBJ2-7, the V gene TRBV12-3 or TRBV12-4, with 7 bases identical to TRBD1. The V segment lost 7 bases and the J segment 5 bases; nucleotides outside the gene matches: 11. The CDR3 is made up of 14 amino acids. The CDR3 DNA reads TGTGCCAGCACAAAGGGAGACAGGGACCACGAGCAGTACTTC. Translated: CASTKGDRDHEQYF.

The CDR3 protein is CASSLDRGRTYEQYF. DNA for the CDR3: TGTGCCAGCAGCTTAGATCGTGGACGAACCTACGAGCAGTACTTC. This sequence joins TRBV11-2 and TRBJ2-7; D uncertain. V dropped 0 bases and J dropped 2 bases, with 11 bases sitting between them. The germline V gene has CDR1 SGHAT and CDR2 FQNNGV. This CDR3 has 15 amino acids.

The V gene is TRBV20-1, the J gene TRBJ1-3; perhaps TRBD1 as D (5 bases). V lost 5 bases to trimming and J lost 0 bases, with 11 bases between them. The CDR3 runs to 14 residues. From germline, CDR1 is DFQATT and CDR2 SNEGSKA (reference sequence). The CDR3 nucleotides are TGCAGTGCTCAGGGACCGATCTCTGGAAACACCATATATTTT. Its translation: CSAQGPISGNTIYF.

This clonotype was recorded a few times. V and J are TRBV5-1 and TRBJ2-3; maybe TRBD2 (6 bases). The CDR3 loop spans 17 amino acids. Trimming removed 4 bases at V and 2 bases at J, with 20 bases between. Germline CDR1 and CDR2: SGHRS and YFSETQ. The CDR3 spells CASSRDFWQPITDTQYF. The DNA of the CDR3 is TGCGCCAGCAGCCGGGACTTTTGGCAACCGATCACAGATACGCAGTATTTT. Complete variable domain (other parts from reference TRBV5-1 and TRBJ2-3): KAGVTQTPRYLIKTRGQQVTLSCSPISGHRSVSWYQQTPGQGLQFLFEYFSETQRNKGNFPGRFSGRQFSNSRSEMNVSTLELGDSALYLCASSRDFWQPITDTQYFGPGTRLTVL.

The V and J genes are TRBV11-1 and TRBJ2-7; perhaps D is TRBD1 or TRBD2 (7 bases each). This CDR3 is built from 17 residues. Germline CDR1 SGHAT, CDR2 FQDESV (reference sequence). The V end was cut by 6 bases, the J end by 1 base, with 22 bases between. CDR3 nucleotide sequence: TGTGCCAGCAGTTCTTCAGGGGGGGAGATCGGGTCCTACGAGCAGTACTTC. As protein: CASSSSGGEIGSYEQYF.

This chain joins TRBV6-1 and TRBJ1-5; D ambiguous. With 7 bases removed from V and 9 bases from J, the gap between germline ends came to 16 bases. The CDR3 consists of 13 residues. Looked up from germline, CDR1 is MNHNS and CDR2 is SASEGT. The CDR3 loop is CASTNPPTMPQHF. Written as DNA, the CDR3 is TGTGCCAGCACAAACCCCCCTACCATGCCCCAGCATTTT.

The chain couples TRBV28 to TRBJ2-7; tentative D call: TRBD2 (7 bases). V lost 3 bases and J lost 3, with 12 bases in between. CDR3 length: 14 amino acids. The germline V gene encodes CDR1 MDHEN and CDR2 SYDVKM. The CDR3 nucleotides are TGTGCCAGCAGTTTGTGGCGGGGGCTCTACGAGCAGTACTTC. It encodes CASSLWRGLYEQYF. Together with reference TRBV28 and TRBJ2-7, the CDR3 gives the full variable domain: DVKVTQSSRYLVKRTGEKVFLECVQDMDHENMFWYRQDPGLGLRLIYFSYDVKMKEKGDIPEGYSVSREKKERFSLILESASTNQTSMYLCASSLWRGLYEQYFGPGTRLTVT.

This clonotype appeared a single time. The V gene is TRBV5-5, the J gene TRBJ2-3; 13 bases align to TRBD2. The CDR3 contains 17 residues. Germline V gene lookup returns CDR1 SGHKS and CDR2 YYEKEE (reference sequence). J gave up 2 bases and V 4 bases, and 7 bases lay outside the gene matches. The CDR3 region has the DNA TGTGCCAGCAGCCGATCTGGACTAGCGGGGGACACAGATACGCAGTATTTT. Translating gives CASSRSGLAGDTDTQYF.

This clonotype was seen more than once but under ten times. V usage is TRBV20-1 and J usage is TRBJ1-5, with D perhaps TRBD1 (5 bases). CDR1 and CDR2 from the germline V gene are DFQATT and SNEGSKA (reference sequence). Trimming removed 3 bases at V and 3 bases at J, with 9 bases between. The CDR3 loop spans 13 amino acids. The CDR3: CSARVGHNQPQHF. In nucleotides, the CDR3 is TGCAGTGCTAGGGTGGGGCACAATCAGCCCCAGCATTTT.

This clonotype was recorded a few times. This chain connects TRBV6-6 to TRBJ2-5; tentatively, D is TRBD2 (6 bases). V was pared by 8 bases and J by 5 bases, with 15 bases between. This CDR3 spans 13 amino acids. Germline CDR1 and CDR2: MNHNY and SVGAGI (reference sequence). CDR3 amino acids: CASSGGARETQYF. The CDR3 DNA follows: TGTGCCAGCTCAGGCGGGGCTCGGGAGACCCAGTACTTC.

This clonotype was seen a few times. This sequence joins TRBV6-1 and TRBJ2-3; tentatively, D is TRBD1 (6 bases). The germline CDR1 and CDR2 sequences are MNHNS and SASEGT. This CDR3 spans 16 amino acids. Trimming removed 6 bases at V and 3 bases at J, with 19 bases between. The CDR3, as DNA: TGTGCCAGCAGCCCCACCAGGGGAGTTAGGACAGATACGCAGTATTTT. This gives the protein CASSPTRGVRTDTQYF.

The chain employs TRBV4-1 and TRBJ2-7; D tentatively fits TRBD1 or TRBD2 (5 bases each). The germline V gene encodes CDR1 MGHRA and CDR2 YSYEKL. The V end lost 1 base, the J end lost 3 bases, and 10 bases lay between the germline ends. This CDR3 has 14 amino acids. Here the CDR3 reads CASSQGPGRYEQYF. The CDR3 nucleotides read TGCGCCAGCAGCCAAGGTCCGGGGCGCTACGAGCAGTACTTC.

The chain couples TRBV27 to TRBJ2-5; D is unclear. The CDR3 sequence is 9 residues long. Looked up from germline, CDR1 is MNHEY and CDR2 is SMNVEV (reference sequence). The V end lost 6 bases, the J end lost 5 bases, and 1 base lay between the germline ends. CDR3 amino acids: CASRETQYF. Here the CDR3 DNA reads TGTGCCAGCAGGGAGACCCAGTACTTC.

The J gene is TRBJ2-3, the V gene TRBV12-5; 10 nucleotides align to TRBD1. Germline V gene sequence: CDR1 LGHNT, CDR2 FRNRAP. Trimming removed 8 bases from V and 5 bases from J; junction bases left unmatched: 10. The CDR3 runs to 15 residues. CDR3 sequence: CASNSGTGAKDTQYF. The CDR3, as DNA: TGTGCTAGTAATTCGGGGACAGGGGCCAAAGATACGCAGTATTTT.

The rearrangement links TRBV29-1 to TRBJ1-1; the D is unclear. The CDR3 consists of 13 residues. With 6 bases removed from V and 4 bases from J, the gap between germline ends came to 15 bases. Germline V CDR1 and CDR2: SQVTM, ANQGSEA. Here the CDR3 DNA reads TGCAGCGTGGGGTTGGCCCTGGGCACTGAAGCTTTCTTT. Protein: CSVGLALGTEAFF.